The next 5 T cell receptor beta chains were all read from a single sample in a study of stem cell transplantation in POMP-related autoinflammatory disease. TCRdb's copy holds only in-frame clones and misses some; the assay was immunoSEQ multiplex PCR. The sample shows tens of thousands of clones, around 90% of them seen only once. Sequencing was performed on CD4+ T cells from PBMCs, taken after stem cell transplantation. The receptors stem from a human patient with POMP-related autoinflammation and immune dysregulation (PRAID). A share of the T cells may be of graft donor origin.

The V gene is TRBV5-1, the J gene TRBJ2-2; D ambiguous. This CDR3 spans 14 amino acids. V dropped 4 bases and J dropped 4 bases, with 11 bases sitting between them. Germline CDR1 and CDR2: SGHRS and YFSETQ. The CDR3 sequence is CASSMSPSTGELFF. Here the CDR3 DNA reads TGCGCCAGCAGCATGAGTCCCAGCACCGGGGAGCTGTTTTTT.

This sequence joins TRBV9 and TRBJ1-1; perhaps TRBD1 as D (5 bases). The CDR3 extends over 15 amino acids. Looked up from germline, CDR1 is SGDLS and CDR2 is YYNGEE. V was cut by 2 bases and J by 1 base, with 12 bases left in between. CDR3: CASSVGGGKNTEAFF. Here the CDR3 DNA reads TGTGCCAGCAGCGTTGGTGGGGGGAAGAACACTGAAGCTTTCTTT.

This clone has just one count. The chain uses TRBV20-1 and TRBJ1-6, with D possibly matching TRBD1 (5 bases). This CDR3 comprises 11 residues. In germline, CDR1 is DFQATT, CDR2 SNEGSKA (reference sequence). The V and J ends lost 6 bases and 14 bases respectively, with 14 bases between them. This chain's CDR3 is CSARARTSLHF. CDR3 DNA: TGCAGTGCCCGTGCCAGGACATCCCTCCACTTT.

This chain uses TRBV6-5 with TRBJ2-4; tentative D call: TRBD1 (6 bases). Germline V gene sequence: CDR1 MNHEY, CDR2 SVGAGI. The CDR3 runs 13 residues. V dropped 6 bases and J dropped 10 bases, with 16 bases sitting between them. DNA of the CDR3: TGTGCCAGCAGCCAAACAGGGTGGGGGATTCAGTACTTC. Its protein product is CASSQTGWGIQYF.

The gene calls are TRBV3-1 (or the pseudogene TRBV3-2) and TRBJ2-3; 10 nucleotides match TRBD2. The V gene's germline CDR1 is LGHDT and CDR2 YNNKEL (reference sequence). The CDR3 sequence is 17 residues long. Unmatched junction bases numbered 7, after V lost 2 bases and J lost 2 bases. CDR3 sequence: CASSQLRLAGVTDTQYF. The CDR3 bases are TGTGCCAGCAGCCAACTGCGGCTAGCGGGGGTCACAGATACGCAGTATTTT.